The 7 T cell receptor beta chains reported below all come from one sample, sequenced in a study of shared clonotypes between healthy human individuals. This table comes from immunoSEQ multiplex PCR, and its TCRdb copy is limited to in-frame clones, with some not included. This sample yields around 990,000 clones, of which about 80% are seen a single time; almost 0.9% belongs to the top ten. Material: memory CD4+ T cells from PBMCs. Sample subset: CD45RA-negative fraction. Every receptor here comes from a man between 18 and 29 years old in good health. Some clones in this sample may be carry-over from other donors' samples.

The rearrangement links TRBV11-2 to TRBJ2-1; D is undetermined. Germline CDR1 is SGHAT and CDR2 is FQNNGV. The CDR3 is 14 amino acids. Trimming left V 4 bases short and J 8 bases short, with 15 bases between. As DNA, the CDR3 is TGTGCCAGCAGCTCTACTTACCTGGGCGATGAGCAGTTCTTC. Translated, it gives CASSSTYLGDEQFF.

In its sample, this clone was seen once. CDR3 bases: TGTGCCAGCAGCTACTATGGGCTAGCGGTCCCCTACGAGCAGTACTTC. Protein: CASSYYGLAVPYEQYF. The rearrangement links TRBV2 to TRBJ2-7; TRBD2 agrees at 7 bases. The junction had 13 bases not matched to a gene; V was cut back by 6 bases and J by 2 bases. Per germline, CDR1 SNHLY and CDR2 FYNNEI. The CDR3 is 16 residues long. Filled out from reference TRBV2 and TRBJ2-7, the complete variable domain reads EPEVTQTPSHQVTQMGQEVILRCVPISNHLYFYWYRQILGQKVEFLVSFYNNEISEKSEIFDDQFSVERPDGSNFTLKIRSTKLEDSAMYFCASSYYGLAVPYEQYFGPGTRLTVT.

To note about this clone: Being one base from a much bigger clone, this may be a read error. Other DNA sequences in this specimen translate into the identical CDR3. The genes are TRBV19 and TRBJ1-2; no clear D. V was pared by 4 bases and J by 2 bases, with 5 bases between. The CDR3 covers 12 residues. Germline V gives CDR1 LNHDA, CDR2 SQIVND (reference sequence). CDR3 amino acids: CASSRANYGYTF. CDR3 sequence (DNA): TGTGCCAGTAGTAGGGCCAACTATGGCTACACCTTC.

V usage is TRBV15 and J usage is TRBJ1-2, with D uncertain. The CDR3 loop spans 15 amino acids. CDR1 is LNHNV, CDR2 YYDKDF, per germline (reference sequence). The V end was cut by 0 bases, the J end by 4 bases, with 12 bases between. In DNA form, the CDR3 reads TGTGCCACCAGCAGAGATACCCAGGTCAGCTATGGCTACACCTTC. It encodes CATSRDTQVSYGYTF.

The chain links TRBV11-3 to TRBJ2-7, with D possibly TRBD1 on 5 matching bases. Trimming left V 3 bases short and J 6 bases short, with 15 bases between. This CDR3 is built from 14 residues. Germline values: CDR1 SGHNT, CDR2 YENEEA. The CDR3 sequence: CASSFFSREPEQYF. CDR3 sequence (DNA): TGTGCCAGCAGCTTCTTTTCCAGGGAACCCGAGCAGTACTTC.

This clone came up many times. The gene calls are TRBV30 and TRBJ1-1; D not certain. CDR3 length: 12 residues. Trimming shortened V by 1 base and J by 3 bases, and 6 bases separated the two germline ends. Germline lookup yields CDR1 GTSNPN and CDR2 SVGIG (reference sequence). DNA for the CDR3: TGTGCCTGGAGTGAGACCGACACTGAAGCTTTCTTT. Protein: CAWSETDTEAFF.

V usage is TRBV7-3 and J usage is TRBJ2-3; D is perhaps TRBD2 (5 bases). Germline lookup yields CDR1 SGHTA and CDR2 FQGTGA. The V gene lost 5 bases and the J gene lost 6 bases, with 30 bases spanning the gap. This CDR3 contains 19 residues. The CDR3 spells CASSLLPVAPRRGLDTQYF. CDR3 in DNA: TGTGCCAGCAGCCTACTCCCGGTTGCACCAAGACGGGGTTTGGATACGCAGTATTTT.